The 2 T cell receptor beta chains presented below share a single source sample, sequenced in a study of T-cell memory formation after mild COVID-19. TCRdb processed the 5' RACE reads anew with MiXCR; each CDR3 protein has one entry. The sample has just under 550,000 distinct CDR3 sequences, roughly 20% seen once. The sequenced sample was PBMCs or a T cell subset sorted from them (not recorded which). These receptors originate from an adult woman who had mild COVID-19 (a few samples of this study predate the infection). Cell type and time point are not known.

The CDR3 loop is CASSPQGGVYSGELFF. The CDR3 DNA sequence: TGTGCCAGCAGCCCTCAAGGGGGCGTTTACTCCGGGGAGCTGTTTTTT. The chain recombines TRBV3-1 with TRBJ2-2; 7 bases are shared with TRBD1. The trim removed 4 bases at V and 6 bases at J, leaving 11 bases unmatched. This CDR3 contains 16 residues. CDR1 LGHDT and CDR2 YNNKEL come from the germline V gene (reference sequence). The full variable domain, its missing parts supplied by reference TRBV3-1 and TRBJ2-2, is DTAVSQTPKYLVTQMGNDKSIKCEQNLGHDTMYWYKQDSKKFLKIMFSYNNKELIINETVPNRFSPKSPDKAHLNLHINSLELGDSAVYFCASSPQGGVYSGELFFGEGSRLTVL.

A few counts support this clonotype. The chain combines TRBV20-1 with TRBJ1-5; no firm D call. Germline V gives CDR1 DFQATT, CDR2 SNEGSKA (reference sequence). V was pared by 1 base and J by 7 bases, with 20 bases between. The CDR3 extends over 16 amino acids. The CDR3 DNA reads as TGCAGTGCTAGAGTTACCCGCGGGGAATTAGGCCAGCCCCAGCATTTT. Protein sequence: CSARVTRGELGQPQHF.